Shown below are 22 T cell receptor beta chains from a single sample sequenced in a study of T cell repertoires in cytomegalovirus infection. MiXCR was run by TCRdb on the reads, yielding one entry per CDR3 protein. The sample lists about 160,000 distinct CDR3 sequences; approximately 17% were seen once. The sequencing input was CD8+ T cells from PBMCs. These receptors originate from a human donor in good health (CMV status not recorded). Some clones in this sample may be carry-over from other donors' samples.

CDR3 region: CASSPGQEYYNEQFF. The CDR3 region has the DNA TGTGCCAGCAGCCCCGGACAGGAGTACTACAATGAGCAGTTCTTC. The gene calls are TRBV5-4 and TRBJ2-1, with 7 nucleotides matching TRBD1. Unmatched junction bases numbered 7, after V lost 4 bases and J lost 3 bases. The length of the CDR3 is 15 residues. Per the germline V gene, CDR1 is SGHNT and CDR2 is YYREEE (reference sequence). The full variable domain, its missing parts supplied by reference TRBV5-4 and TRBJ2-1, is ETGVTQSPTHLIKTRGQQVTLRCSSQSGHNTVSWYQQALGQGPQFIFQYYREEENGRGNFPPRFSGLQFPNYSSELNVNALELDDSALYLCASSPGQEYYNEQFFGPGTRLTVL.

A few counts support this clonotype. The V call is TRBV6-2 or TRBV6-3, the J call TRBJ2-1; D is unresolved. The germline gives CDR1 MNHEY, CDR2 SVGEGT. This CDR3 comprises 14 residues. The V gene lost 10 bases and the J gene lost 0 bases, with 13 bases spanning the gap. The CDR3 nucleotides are TGTGCCATTGACCGCGGTAGCTCCTACAATGAGCAGTTCTTC. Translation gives CAIDRGSSYNEQFF.

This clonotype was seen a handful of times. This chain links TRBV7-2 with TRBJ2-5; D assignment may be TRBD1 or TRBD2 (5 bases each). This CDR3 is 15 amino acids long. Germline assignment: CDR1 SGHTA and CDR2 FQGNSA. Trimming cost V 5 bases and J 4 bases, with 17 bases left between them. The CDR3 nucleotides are TGTGCCAGCAGCGTAAGGGACCTCGCGGGAGAGACCCAGTACTTC. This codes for CASSVRDLAGETQYF.

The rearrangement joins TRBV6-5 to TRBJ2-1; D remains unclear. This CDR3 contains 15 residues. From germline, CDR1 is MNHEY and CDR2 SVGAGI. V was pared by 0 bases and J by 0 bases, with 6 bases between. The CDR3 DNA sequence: TGTGCCAGCAGTTACTCTGTCAACTCCTACAATGAGCAGTTCTTC. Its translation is CASSYSVNSYNEQFF.

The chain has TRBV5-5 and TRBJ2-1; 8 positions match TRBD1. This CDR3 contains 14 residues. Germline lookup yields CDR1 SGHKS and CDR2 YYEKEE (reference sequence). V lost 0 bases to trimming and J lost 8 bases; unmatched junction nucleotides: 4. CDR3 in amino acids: CASSLDRGLDEQFF. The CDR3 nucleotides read TGTGCCAGCAGCTTGGACAGGGGGTTGGATGAGCAGTTCTTC.

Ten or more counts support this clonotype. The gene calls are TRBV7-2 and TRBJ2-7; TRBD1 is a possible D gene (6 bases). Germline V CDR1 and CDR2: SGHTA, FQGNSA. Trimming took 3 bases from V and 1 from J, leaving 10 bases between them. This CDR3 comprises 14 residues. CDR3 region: CASSFIGGSYEQYF. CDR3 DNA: TGTGCCAGCAGCTTCATAGGGGGATCCTACGAGCAGTACTTC.

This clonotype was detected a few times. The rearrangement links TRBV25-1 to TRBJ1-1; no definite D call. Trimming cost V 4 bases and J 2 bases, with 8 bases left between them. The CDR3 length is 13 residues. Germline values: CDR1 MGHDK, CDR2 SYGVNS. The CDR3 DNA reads TGTGCCAGCAGTGTACAGAGAAACACTGAAGCTTTCTTT. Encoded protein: CASSVQRNTEAFF.

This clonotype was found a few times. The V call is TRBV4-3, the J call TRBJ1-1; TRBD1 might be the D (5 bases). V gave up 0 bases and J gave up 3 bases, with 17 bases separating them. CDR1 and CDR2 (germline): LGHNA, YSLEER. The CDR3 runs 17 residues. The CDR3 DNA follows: TGCGCCAGCAGCCAAGATCTGGCCAGGGCCCTAGACACTGAAGCTTTCTTT. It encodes CASSQDLARALDTEAFF.

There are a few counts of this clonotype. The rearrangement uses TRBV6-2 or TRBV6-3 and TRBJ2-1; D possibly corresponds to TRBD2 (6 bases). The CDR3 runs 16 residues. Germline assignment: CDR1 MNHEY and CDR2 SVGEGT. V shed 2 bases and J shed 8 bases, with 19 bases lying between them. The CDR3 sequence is CASSYGRRGAGHEQFF. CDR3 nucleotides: TGTGCCAGCAGTTACGGAAGGAGGGGCGCTGGCCATGAGCAGTTCTTC.

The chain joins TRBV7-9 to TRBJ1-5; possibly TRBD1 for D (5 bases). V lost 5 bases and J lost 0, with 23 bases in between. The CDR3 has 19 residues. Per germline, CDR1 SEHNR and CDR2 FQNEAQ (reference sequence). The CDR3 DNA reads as TGTGCCAGCAGCAAAACTGACGGGGGAAATATCTATAGCAATCAGCCCCAGCATTTT. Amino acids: CASSKTDGGNIYSNQPQHF.

The DNA of the CDR3 is TGTGCCAGCTCACCCCCGTCGGAGACCCAGTACTTC. Its protein product is CASSPPSETQYF. The gene calls are TRBV18 and TRBJ2-5; D is uncertain. V lost 3 bases and J lost 5, with 7 bases in between. The V gene's germline CDR1 is KGHSH and CDR2 LQKENI. The CDR3 contains 12 residues.

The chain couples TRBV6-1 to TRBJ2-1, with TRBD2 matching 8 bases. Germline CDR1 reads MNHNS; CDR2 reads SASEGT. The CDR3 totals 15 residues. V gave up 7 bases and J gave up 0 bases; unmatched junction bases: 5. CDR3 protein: CASNLAGTSYNEQFF. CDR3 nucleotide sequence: TGTGCCAGCAATTTAGCGGGAACCTCCTACAATGAGCAGTTCTTC.

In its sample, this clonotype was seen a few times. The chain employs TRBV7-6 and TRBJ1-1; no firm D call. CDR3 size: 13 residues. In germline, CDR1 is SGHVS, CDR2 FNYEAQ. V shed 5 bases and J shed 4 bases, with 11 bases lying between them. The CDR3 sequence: CASSLEFSTEAFF. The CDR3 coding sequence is TGTGCCAGCAGCCTCGAGTTTAGCACTGAAGCTTTCTTT.

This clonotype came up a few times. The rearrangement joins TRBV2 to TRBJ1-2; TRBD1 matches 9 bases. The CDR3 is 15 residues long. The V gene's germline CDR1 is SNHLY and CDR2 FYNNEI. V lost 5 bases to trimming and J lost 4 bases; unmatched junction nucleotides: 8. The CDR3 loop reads CASSLWDRDIYGYTF. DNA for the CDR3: TGTGCCAGCAGTCTTTGGGACAGGGACATCTATGGCTACACCTTC. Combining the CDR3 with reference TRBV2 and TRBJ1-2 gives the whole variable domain EPEVTQTPSHQVTQMGQEVILRCVPISNHLYFYWYRQILGQKVEFLVSFYNNEISEKSEIFDDQFSVERPDGSNFTLKIRSTKLEDSAMYFCASSLWDRDIYGYTFGSGTRLTVV.

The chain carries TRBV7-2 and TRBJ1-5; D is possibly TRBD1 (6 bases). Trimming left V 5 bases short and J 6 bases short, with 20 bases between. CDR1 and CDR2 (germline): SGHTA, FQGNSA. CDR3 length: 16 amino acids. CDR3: CASSLEGTHSGQPQHF. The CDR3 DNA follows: TGTGCCAGCAGCCTAGAGGGGACACACAGTGGTCAGCCCCAGCATTTT.

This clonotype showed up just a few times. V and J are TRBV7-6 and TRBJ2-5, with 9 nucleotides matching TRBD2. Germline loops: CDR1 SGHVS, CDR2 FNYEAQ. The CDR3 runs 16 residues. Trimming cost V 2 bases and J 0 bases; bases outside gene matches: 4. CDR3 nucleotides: TGTGCCAGCAGCTTACCAAGCGGGGGGTACCAAGAGACCCAGTACTTC. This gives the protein CASSLPSGGYQETQYF. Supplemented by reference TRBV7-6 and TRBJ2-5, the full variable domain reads GAGVSQSPRYKVTKRGQDVALRCDPISGHVSLYWYRQALGQGPEFLTYFNYEAQQDKSGLPNDRFSAERPEGSISTLTIQRTEQRDSAMYRCASSLPSGGYQETQYFGPGTRLLVL.

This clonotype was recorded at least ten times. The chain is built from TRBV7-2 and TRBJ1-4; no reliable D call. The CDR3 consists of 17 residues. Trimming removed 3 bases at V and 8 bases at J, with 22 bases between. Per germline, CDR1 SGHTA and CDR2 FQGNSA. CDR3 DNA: TGTGCCAGCAGCTTCGCCCCCTTATCCCGGGATCGCGAAAAACTGTTTTTT. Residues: CASSFAPLSRDREKLFF.

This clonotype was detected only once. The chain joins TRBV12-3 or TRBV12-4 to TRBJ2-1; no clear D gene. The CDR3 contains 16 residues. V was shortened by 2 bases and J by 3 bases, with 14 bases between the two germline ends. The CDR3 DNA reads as TGTGCCAGCAGTTTACACCTTGGCAGAGACTACAATGAGCAGTTCTTC. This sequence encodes CASSLHLGRDYNEQFF.

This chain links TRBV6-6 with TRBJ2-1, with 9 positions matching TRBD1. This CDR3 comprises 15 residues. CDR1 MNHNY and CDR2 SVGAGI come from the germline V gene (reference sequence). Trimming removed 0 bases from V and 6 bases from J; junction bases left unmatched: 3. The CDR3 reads CASSYSMGQGNEQFF. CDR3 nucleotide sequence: TGTGCCAGCAGTTACTCGATGGGACAGGGCAATGAGCAGTTCTTC.

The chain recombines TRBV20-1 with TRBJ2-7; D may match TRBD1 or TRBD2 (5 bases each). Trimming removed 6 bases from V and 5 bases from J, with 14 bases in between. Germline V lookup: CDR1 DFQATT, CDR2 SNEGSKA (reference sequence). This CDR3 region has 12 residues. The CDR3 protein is CSAPGRGHEQYF. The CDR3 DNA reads TGCAGTGCCCCGGGACGGGGCCACGAGCAGTACTTC.

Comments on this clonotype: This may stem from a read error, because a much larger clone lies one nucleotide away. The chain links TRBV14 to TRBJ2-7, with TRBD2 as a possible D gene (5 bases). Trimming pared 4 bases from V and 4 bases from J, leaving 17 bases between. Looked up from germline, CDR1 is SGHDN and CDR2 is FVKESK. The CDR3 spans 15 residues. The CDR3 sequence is CASSLQSGGRYEQYF. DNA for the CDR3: TGTGCCAGCAGCCTCCAATCTGGAGGACGGTACGAGCAGTACTTC.

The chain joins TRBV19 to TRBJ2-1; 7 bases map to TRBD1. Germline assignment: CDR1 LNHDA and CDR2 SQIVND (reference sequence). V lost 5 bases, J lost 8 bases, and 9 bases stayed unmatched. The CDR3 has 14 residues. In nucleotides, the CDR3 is TGTGCCAGTAGTGCCCGACAGGGCCGGGATGAGCAGTTCTTC. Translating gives CASSARQGRDEQFF.